This T cell receptor (beta chain) comes out of a study of T cells expressing NK-cell markers. On the study more broadly: Sorted CD3+CD56+NKG2C+, CD3+CD56+NKG2C- and CD3+CD56-NKG2C+ T cells provided the TCR beta repertoires.

The germline CDR1 and CDR2 sequences are SGHAT and FQNNGV. The CDR3 is 16 residues long. A 5'RACE template switching approach incorporating UMIs was used to make TCR beta cDNA. TCRdb processed the 5' RACE reads again and assigns one entry to each CDR3 protein, with no DNA. Here the sample table reports around 100,000 distinct CDR3 sequences. Of note for this clonotype: The antigen remains undetermined.

Study results and caveats: The CD3+CD56-NKG2C+ fraction of a handful of donors was also led by these clonotypes. Expanded clones of NKG2C+ T cells had an unclear HCMV specificity.

The source material was blood T cells: a sorted CD56 or NKG2C T cell subset, CD4+ or CD8+ T cells, or bulk PBMC T cells (not recorded which). The chain carries TRBV11-2 and TRBJ2-3; TCRdb indicates TRBD1, and absent DNA this call remains unverified. This clonotype originated in a woman between 18 and 69 years old in good health. The CDR3: CASSLGFGGNGDTQYF. Based on the CDR3 plus reference TRBV11-2 and TRBJ2-3, the full variable domain is EAGVAQSPRYKIIEKRQSVAFWCNPISGHATLYWYQQILGQGPKLLIQFQNNGVVDDSQLPKDRFSAERLKGVDSTLKIQPAKLEDSAVYLCASSLGFGGNGDTQYFGPGTRLTVL.